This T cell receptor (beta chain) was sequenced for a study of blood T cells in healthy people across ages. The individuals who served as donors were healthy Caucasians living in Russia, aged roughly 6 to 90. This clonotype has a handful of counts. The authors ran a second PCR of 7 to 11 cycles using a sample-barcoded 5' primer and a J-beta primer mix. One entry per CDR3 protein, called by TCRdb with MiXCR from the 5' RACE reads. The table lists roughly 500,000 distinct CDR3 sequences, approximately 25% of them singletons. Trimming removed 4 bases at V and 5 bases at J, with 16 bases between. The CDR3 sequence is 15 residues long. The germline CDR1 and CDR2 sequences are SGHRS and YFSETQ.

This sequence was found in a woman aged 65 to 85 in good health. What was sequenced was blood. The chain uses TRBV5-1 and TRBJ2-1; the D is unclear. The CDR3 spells CASSLARMVDNEQFF. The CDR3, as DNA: TGCGCCAGCAGCCTGGCGCGTATGGTAGACAATGAGCAGTTCTTC.